The rows below give T cell receptor beta chains drawn from one sample of a study of shared clonotypes between healthy human individuals. Some clones are missing from TCRdb's copy, which holds only in-frame ones; the method was immunoSEQ multiplex PCR. The sample gives a few hundred thousand clones, 80% to 90% of which show up once; around 15% is in the top ten. Material: memory CD8+ T cells sorted from blood. These receptors originate from a man between 18 and 35 years old in good health. CDR3s include the opening cysteine and the closing phenylalanine or tryptophan. A D gene is named only where the DNA matches it firmly. Only part of the rows carry a size: once, few, many, or a class if the clone is expanded.

D gene: -; V gene: TRBV4-1; clone size: -; J gene: TRBJ2-1; CDR3 DNA: TGCGCCAGCAGCAAAGCCTATGACAGATTCTACAATGAGCAGTTCTTC; CDR3 protein: CASSKAYDRFYNEQFF
D gene: -; V gene: TRBV5-1; clone size: -; J gene: TRBJ2-3; CDR3 DNA: TGCGCCAGCAGCTTGTCTTGGGTAAACACAGATACGCAGTATTTT; CDR3 protein: CASSLSWVNTDTQYF
D gene: -; V gene: TRBV27; clone size: -; J gene: TRBJ1-1; CDR3 DNA: TGTGCCAGCAGTTACGGACAGAACACTGAAGCTTTCTTT; CDR3 protein: CASSYGQNTEAFF
D gene: -; V gene: TRBV18; clone size: -; J gene: TRBJ2-7; CDR3 DNA: TGTGCCAGCTCACCACCGGGTCAGGCCTACGAGCAGTACTTC; CDR3 protein: CASSPPGQAYEQYF
D gene: TRBD1; V gene: TRBV10-2; clone size: -; J gene: TRBJ2-7; CDR3 DNA: TGCGCCAGCAGTGCGGACAGGGTAAGATACGAGCAGTACTTC; CDR3 protein: CASSADRVRYEQYF
D gene: -; V gene: TRBV2; clone size: once; J gene: TRBJ1-3; CDR3 DNA: TGTGCCAGCAGTAGACAAGCCGGAAACACCATATATTTT; CDR3 protein: CASSRQAGNTIYF
D gene: -; V gene: TRBV6-5; clone size: -; J gene: TRBJ2-1; CDR3 DNA: TGTGCCAGCAGTTACTCTTCGCCGCAAGAGCAGTTCTTC; CDR3 protein: CASSYSSPQEQFF
D gene: -; V gene: TRBV7-9; clone size: -; J gene: TRBJ2-1; CDR3 DNA: TGTGCCAGCAGCTCGGGGAATGAGCAGTTCTTC; CDR3 protein: CASSSGNEQFF
D gene: -; V gene: TRBV28; clone size: -; J gene: TRBJ1-2; CDR3 DNA: TGTGCCAGCAGTTTGGTGGGGGGTGACTATGGCTACACCTTC; CDR3 protein: CASSLVGGDYGYTF
D gene: TRBD2; V gene: TRBV11-2; clone size: -; J gene: TRBJ2-4; CDR3 DNA: TGTGCCAGCAGCTTAGGGGCGGGAGGGGGAGCCAAAAACATTCAGTACTTC; CDR3 protein: CASSLGAGGGAKNIQYF
D gene: -; V gene: TRBV6-1; clone size: once; J gene: TRBJ2-1; CDR3 DNA: TGTGCCAGCAGTGAGTCACGGATTACGGATGAGCAGTTCTTC; CDR3 protein: CASSESRITDEQFF
D gene: -; V gene: TRBV4-2; clone size: -; J gene: TRBJ2-1; CDR3 DNA: TGTGCCAGCAGCCAAGGGGAGGGACAGTTAAATGAGCAGTTCTTC; CDR3 protein: CASSQGEGQLNEQFF
D gene: -; V gene: TRBV27; clone size: -; J gene: TRBJ2-1; CDR3 DNA: TGTGCCAGCGGAGCGCTCTCGGGGTGGGACTACAATGAGCAGTTCTTC; CDR3 protein: CASGALSGWDYNEQFF
D gene: -; V gene: TRBV4-3; clone size: -; J gene: TRBJ2-2; CDR3 DNA: TGCGCCAGCAGCCAGGGCACCGGTCCTGGGGAGCTGTTTTTT; CDR3 protein: CASSQGTGPGELFF
D gene: TRBD2; V gene: TRBV7-4; clone size: -; J gene: TRBJ2-2; CDR3 DNA: TGTGCCAGCAGCTCTGGACTAGCGGGAGACACCGGGGAGCTGTTTTTT; CDR3 protein: CASSSGLAGDTGELFF
D gene: TRBD2; V gene: TRBV6-1; clone size: -; J gene: TRBJ2-3; CDR3 DNA: TGTGCCAGCAGTGAGATTAGCGGGGGGGAAACAGATACGCAGTATTTT; CDR3 protein: CASSEISGGETDTQYF
D gene: -; V gene: TRBV2; clone size: -; J gene: TRBJ2-7; CDR3 DNA: TGTGCCAGCGGTGGGATAACCCCCTACGAGCAGTACTTC; CDR3 protein: CASGGITPYEQYF
D gene: -; V gene: TRBV11-2; clone size: -; J gene: TRBJ2-3; CDR3 DNA: TGTGCCAGCAGCTTAAGGGGGTCCAAAACAGATACGCAGTATTTT; CDR3 protein: CASSLRGSKTDTQYF
D gene: -; V gene: TRBV6-5; clone size: few; J gene: TRBJ1-2; CDR3 DNA: TGTGCCAGCAGTTACGCGGGGAGTGGCTACACCTTC; CDR3 protein: CASSYAGSGYTF
D gene: -; V gene: TRBV4-1; clone size: -; J gene: TRBJ1-2; CDR3 DNA: TGCGCCAGCAGCCATTTAGGAGGGAACGGCTACACCTTC; CDR3 protein: CASSHLGGNGYTF
D gene: -; V gene: TRBV11-2; clone size: -; J gene: TRBJ2-2; CDR3 DNA: TGTGCCAGCAGCCAAACACTGAATACCGGGGAGCTGTTTTTT; CDR3 protein: CASSQTLNTGELFF
D gene: TRBD1; V gene: TRBV5-1; clone size: -; J gene: TRBJ2-6; CDR3 DNA: TGCGCCAGCAGCTCAGGGGGCTCTGGGGCCAACGTCCTGACTTTC; CDR3 protein: CASSSGGSGANVLTF
D gene: TRBD1; V gene: TRBV27; clone size: -; J gene: TRBJ1-1; CDR3 DNA: TGTGCCAGCAGAGGACAGGGGAGGACTGAAGCTTTCTTT; CDR3 protein: CASRGQGRTEAFF
D gene: -; V gene: TRBV5-6; clone size: -; J gene: TRBJ2-7; CDR3 DNA: TGTGCCAGCAGCTTGTACAACTCCTACGAGCAGTACTTC; CDR3 protein: CASSLYNSYEQYF
D gene: -; V gene: TRBV25-1; clone size: -; J gene: TRBJ2-7; CDR3 DNA: TGTGCCAGCAGTGAATCTGTTAGCTACGAGCAGTACTTC; CDR3 protein: CASSESVSYEQYF
D gene: -; V gene: TRBV5-1; clone size: once; J gene: TRBJ1-2; CDR3 DNA: TGCGCCAGCAGCTTGGTAATCGGGGAAGCTAGCTCCTACACCTTC; CDR3 protein: CASSLVIGEASSYTF
D gene: -; V gene: TRBV27; clone size: once; J gene: TRBJ1-2; CDR3 DNA: TGTGCCAGCAGTGAGGGCGCGGGCTATGGCTACACCTTC; CDR3 protein: CASSEGAGYGYTF
D gene: -; V gene: TRBV5-6; clone size: -; J gene: TRBJ2-1; CDR3 DNA: TGTGCCAGCAGCCCTGACAGTTACAATGAGCAGTTCTTC; CDR3 protein: CASSPDSYNEQFF
D gene: -; V gene: TRBV6-6; clone size: -; J gene: TRBJ2-2; CDR3 DNA: TGTGCCAGCAGTTACTCAGAAGGCACCGGGGAGCTGTTTTTT; CDR3 protein: CASSYSEGTGELFF
D gene: TRBD2; V gene: TRBV15; clone size: -; J gene: TRBJ2-3; CDR3 DNA: TGTGCCACCAGCAGAGAGGGAGCGGGGGGGCCAGATACGCAGTATTTT; CDR3 protein: CATSREGAGGPDTQYF
D gene: -; V gene: TRBV25-1; clone size: once; J gene: TRBJ2-7; CDR3 DNA: TGTGCCAGCAGTGAACTGGGAGTGCCCTACGAGCAGTACTTC; CDR3 protein: CASSELGVPYEQYF